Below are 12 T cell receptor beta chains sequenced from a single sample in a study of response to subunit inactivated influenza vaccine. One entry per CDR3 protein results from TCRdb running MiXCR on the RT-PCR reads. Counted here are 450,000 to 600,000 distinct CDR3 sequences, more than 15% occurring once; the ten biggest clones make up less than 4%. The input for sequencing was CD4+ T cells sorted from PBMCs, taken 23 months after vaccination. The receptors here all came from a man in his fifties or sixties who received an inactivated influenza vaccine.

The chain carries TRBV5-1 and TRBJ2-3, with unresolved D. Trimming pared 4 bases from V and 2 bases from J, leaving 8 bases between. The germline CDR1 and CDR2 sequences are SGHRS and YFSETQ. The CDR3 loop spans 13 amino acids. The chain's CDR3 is CASSPAPTDTQYF. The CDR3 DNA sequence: TGCGCCAGCAGCCCGGCACCCACAGATACGCAGTATTTT.

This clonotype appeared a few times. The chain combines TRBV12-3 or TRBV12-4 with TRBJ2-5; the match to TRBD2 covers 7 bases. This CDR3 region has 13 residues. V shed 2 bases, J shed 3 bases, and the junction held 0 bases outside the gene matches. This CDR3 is CASSLSGEETQYF. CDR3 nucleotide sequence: TGTGCCAGCAGTTTAAGCGGGGAAGAGACCCAGTACTTC.

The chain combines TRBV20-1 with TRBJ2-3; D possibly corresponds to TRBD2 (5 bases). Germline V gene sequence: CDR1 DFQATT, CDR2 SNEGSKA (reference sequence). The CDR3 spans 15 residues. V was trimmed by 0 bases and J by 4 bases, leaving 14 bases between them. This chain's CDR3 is CSARDTPRGADTQYF. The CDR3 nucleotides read TGCAGTGCTAGAGATACACCCCGGGGTGCAGATACGCAGTATTTT.

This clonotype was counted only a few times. CDR3 bases: TGTGCCAGCAGTTACGGACTCACTACATACGAGCAGTACTTC. This gives the protein CASSYGLTTYEQYF. This chain uses TRBV6-5 with TRBJ2-7; maybe TRBD2 (5 bases). V lost 2 bases, J lost 4 bases, and 12 bases lay in between. This CDR3 is 14 amino acids long. Germline assignment: CDR1 MNHEY and CDR2 SVGAGI.

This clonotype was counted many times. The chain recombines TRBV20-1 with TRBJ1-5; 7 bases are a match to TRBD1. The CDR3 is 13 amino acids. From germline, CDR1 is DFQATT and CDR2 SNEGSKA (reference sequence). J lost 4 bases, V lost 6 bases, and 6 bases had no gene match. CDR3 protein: CSARQGVNQPQHF. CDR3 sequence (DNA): TGCAGTGCGAGACAGGGCGTAAATCAGCCCCAGCATTTT.

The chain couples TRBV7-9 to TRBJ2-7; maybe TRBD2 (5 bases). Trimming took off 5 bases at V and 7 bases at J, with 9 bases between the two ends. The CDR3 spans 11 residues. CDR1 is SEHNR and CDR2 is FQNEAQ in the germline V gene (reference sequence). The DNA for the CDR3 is TGTGCCAGCAGCGCCACGGGGGAGCAGTACTTC. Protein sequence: CASSATGEQYF.

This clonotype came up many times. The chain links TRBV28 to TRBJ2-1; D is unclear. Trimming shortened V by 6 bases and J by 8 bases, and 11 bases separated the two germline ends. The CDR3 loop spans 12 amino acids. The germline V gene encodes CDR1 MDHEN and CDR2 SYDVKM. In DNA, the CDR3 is TGTGCCAGCAGCTCGCTCGTATATGAGCAGTTCTTC. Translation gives CASSSLVYEQFF.

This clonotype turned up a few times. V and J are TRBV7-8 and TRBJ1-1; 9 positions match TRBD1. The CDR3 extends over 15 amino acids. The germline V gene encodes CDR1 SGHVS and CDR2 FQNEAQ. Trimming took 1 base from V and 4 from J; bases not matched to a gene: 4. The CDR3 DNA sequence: TGTGCCAGCAGCTTAGTAGGGACAGGGAGCACTGAAGCTTTCTTT. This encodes CASSLVGTGSTEAFF.

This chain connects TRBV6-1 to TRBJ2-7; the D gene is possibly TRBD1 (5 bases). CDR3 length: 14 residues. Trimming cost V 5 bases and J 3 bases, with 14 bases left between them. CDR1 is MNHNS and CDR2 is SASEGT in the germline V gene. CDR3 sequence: CASSQRQTDYEQYF. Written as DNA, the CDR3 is TGTGCCAGCAGTCAAAGACAGACAGACTACGAGCAGTACTTC.

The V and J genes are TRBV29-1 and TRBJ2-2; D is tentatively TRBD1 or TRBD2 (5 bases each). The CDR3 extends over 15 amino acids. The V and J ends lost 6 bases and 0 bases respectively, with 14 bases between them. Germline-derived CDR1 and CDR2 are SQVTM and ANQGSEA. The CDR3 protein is CSVSSGTANTGELFF. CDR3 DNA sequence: TGCAGCGTATCTTCCGGGACCGCGAACACCGGGGAGCTGTTTTTT.

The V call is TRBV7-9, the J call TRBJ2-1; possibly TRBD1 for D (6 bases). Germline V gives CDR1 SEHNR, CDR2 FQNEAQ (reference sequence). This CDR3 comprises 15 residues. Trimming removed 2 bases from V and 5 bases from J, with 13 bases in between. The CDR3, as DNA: TGTGCCAGCAGCTTAATAGGACAGAAAAACAATGAGCAGTTCTTC. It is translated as CASSLIGQKNNEQFF.

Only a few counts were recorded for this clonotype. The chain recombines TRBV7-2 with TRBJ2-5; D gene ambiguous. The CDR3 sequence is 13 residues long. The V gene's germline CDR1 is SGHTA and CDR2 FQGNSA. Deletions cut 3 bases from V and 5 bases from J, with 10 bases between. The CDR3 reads CASSFGGVETQYF. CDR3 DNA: TGTGCCAGCAGCTTTGGCGGAGTCGAGACCCAGTACTTC. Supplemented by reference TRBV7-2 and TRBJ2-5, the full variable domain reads GAGVSQSPSNKVTEKGKDVELRCDPISGHTALYWYRQSLGQGLEFLIYFQGNSAPDKSGLPSDRFSAERTGGSVSTLTIQRTQQEDSAVYLCASSFGGVETQYFGPGTRLLVL.